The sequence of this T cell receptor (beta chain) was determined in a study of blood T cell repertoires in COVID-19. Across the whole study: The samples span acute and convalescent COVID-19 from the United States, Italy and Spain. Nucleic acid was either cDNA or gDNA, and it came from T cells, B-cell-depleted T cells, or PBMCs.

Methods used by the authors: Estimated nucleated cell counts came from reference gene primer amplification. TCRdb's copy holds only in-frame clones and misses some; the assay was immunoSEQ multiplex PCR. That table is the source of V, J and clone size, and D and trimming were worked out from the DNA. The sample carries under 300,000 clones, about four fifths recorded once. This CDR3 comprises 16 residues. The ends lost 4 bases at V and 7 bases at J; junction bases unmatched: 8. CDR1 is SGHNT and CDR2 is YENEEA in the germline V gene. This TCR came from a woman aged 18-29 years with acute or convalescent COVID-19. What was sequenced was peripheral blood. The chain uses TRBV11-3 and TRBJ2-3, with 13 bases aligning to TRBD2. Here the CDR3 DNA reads TGTGCCAGCAGCTCGGGACTAGCGGGGAAGGGGAATACGCAGTATTTT. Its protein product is CASSSGLAGKGNTQYF.